The next 13 T cell receptor beta chains were all read from a single sample in a study of beta chain features in type 1 diabetes. The isolated RNA, all of it, was reverse transcribed, so expressed TCRB transcripts were what got sequenced. TCRdb's copy holds only in-frame clones and misses some; the assay was immunoSEQ multiplex PCR. There are about 150,000 clones in the sample; less than 9.5% occur only once, and 2% to 2.5% lies in the top ten. Sequencing was carried out using central memory CD4+ T cells from blood. The receptors were gathered from a young woman in good health.

V usage is TRBV6-5 and J usage is TRBJ2-2; D unresolved. This CDR3 has 16 residues. V gave up 0 bases and J gave up 0 bases, with 8 bases separating them. From germline, CDR1 is MNHEY and CDR2 SVGAGI. In DNA, the CDR3 is TGTGCCAGCAGTTACTCCCCTCTAACGAACACCGGGGAGCTGTTTTTT. Translated, it gives CASSYSPLTNTGELFF.

V usage is TRBV18 and J usage is TRBJ1-6, with 7 bases that match TRBD1. This CDR3 has 14 amino acids. CDR1 and CDR2 from the germline V gene are KGHSH and LQKENI. V trimming: 6 bases; J trimming: 11 bases; junction bases outside the gene matches: 10. The CDR3 region is CASSETGLGPPLHF. The CDR3 DNA follows: TGTGCCAGCTCCGAGACAGGGCTTGGGCCACCCCTCCACTTT. Full variable domain (outside the CDR3, taken from reference TRBV18 and TRBJ1-6): NAGVMQNPRHLVRRRGQEARLRCSPMKGHSHVYWYRQLPEEGLKFMVYLQKENIIDESGMPKERFSAEFPKEGPSILRIQQVVRGDSAAYFCASSETGLGPPLHFGNGTRLTVT.

The gene calls are TRBV6-1 and TRBJ2-5; the match to TRBD2 covers 9 bases. The length of the CDR3 is 14 residues. The V segment lost 1 base and the J segment 4 bases; nucleotides outside the gene matches: 1. CDR1 is MNHNS, CDR2 SASEGT, per germline. The CDR3, as DNA: TGTGCCAGCAGTGAAGTGCGGGGGGGAGAGACCCAGTACTTC. Protein product: CASSEVRGGETQYF.

This clone was seen a few times. The chain combines TRBV4-2 with TRBJ2-5; 15 bases map to TRBD2. The CDR3 extends over 16 amino acids. From germline, CDR1 is LGHNA and CDR2 YNFKEQ. J gave up 4 bases and V 4 bases, and 4 bases lay outside the gene matches. The CDR3 DNA sequence: TGTGCCAGCAGCCGGACTAGCGGGGGGGCGCGAGAGACCCAGTACTTC. As protein: CASSRTSGGARETQYF.

This clone was detected only a few times. In nucleotides, the CDR3 is TGCGCCAGCTCCCGCGGGGCCTCCTCCTACGAGCAGTACTTC. It codes for CASSRGASSYEQYF. The J gene is TRBJ2-7, the V gene TRBV5-1, with D possibly being TRBD2 (6 bases). The V and J ends lost 7 bases and 0 bases respectively, with 14 bases between them. CDR1 and CDR2 from the germline V gene are SGHRS and YFSETQ. The CDR3 is made up of 14 amino acids.

This clone was detected ten times or more. The chain has TRBV18 and TRBJ2-3, with D uncertain. V lost 2 bases to trimming and J lost 5 bases, with 8 bases between them. Germline V gene lookup returns CDR1 KGHSH and CDR2 LQKENI. This CDR3 has 13 amino acids. Here the CDR3 reads CASSPTNGDTQYF. CDR3 DNA: TGTGCCAGCTCACCAACTAACGGAGATACGCAGTATTTT.

In this sample, this clone turned up a few times. The chain couples TRBV9 to TRBJ2-1; D is undetermined. Germline-derived CDR1 and CDR2 are SGDLS and YYNGEE. The CDR3 length is 13 residues. V was trimmed by 4 bases and J by 9 bases, leaving 14 bases between them. The CDR3 DNA is TGTGCCAGCAGCCCTTTCCCCGGCGGTGAGCAGTTCTTC. Translation gives CASSPFPGGEQFF.

The chain employs TRBV11-2 and TRBJ2-5; 12 positions agree with TRBD1. Trimming at V came to 5 bases and at J to 4 bases, leaving 2 bases not matched to a gene. The CDR3 runs to 14 residues. The germline V gene has CDR1 SGHAT and CDR2 FQNNGV. The CDR3 region has the DNA TGTGCCAGCAGCCGGGACAGGGGGCGAGAGACCCAGTACTTC. Its translation is CASSRDRGRETQYF.

The chain links TRBV30 to TRBJ1-2; TRBD1 aligns across 7 bases. The CDR3 length is 16 residues. With 0 bases clipped from V and 8 bases from J, the junction kept 15 bases outside the gene matches. Germline CDR1 and CDR2: GTSNPN and SVGIG (reference sequence). CDR3 nucleotide sequence: TGTGCCTGGAGTGTACCCAGGGGGACTCCGGGGAAAGGCTACACCTTC. Protein product: CAWSVPRGTPGKGYTF.

The chain links TRBV30 to TRBJ2-7, with 14 bases fitting TRBD2. In germline, CDR1 is GTSNPN, CDR2 SVGIG (reference sequence). V lost 6 bases, J lost 5 bases, and 3 bases stayed unmatched. The CDR3 is made up of 13 amino acids. In DNA, the CDR3 is TGTGCCTGCGCGGGACTAGCGGGGGACGAGCAGTACTTC. This codes for CACAGLAGDEQYF.

The gene calls are TRBV7-2 and TRBJ2-3; 11 nucleotides agree with TRBD2. The CDR3 runs to 15 residues. Germline CDR1 and CDR2: SGHTA and FQGNSA. The trim removed 2 bases at V and 7 bases at J, leaving 5 bases unmatched. The CDR3 DNA reads TGTGCCAGCAGCTTATTAGCGGGGGGGTCAAATACGCAGTATTTT. It is translated as CASSLLAGGSNTQYF. The variable domain in full, completed from reference TRBV7-2 and TRBJ2-3, reads GAGVSQSPSNKVTEKGKDVELRCDPISGHTALYWYRQSLGQGLEFLIYFQGNSAPDKSGLPSDRFSAERTGGSVSTLTIQRTQQEDSAVYLCASSLLAGGSNTQYFGPGTRLTVL.

J is TRBJ2-7 and V is TRBV5-1; 10 bases are shared with TRBD2. Germline loops: CDR1 SGHRS, CDR2 YFSETQ. V lost 6 bases, J lost 5 bases, and 8 bases stayed unmatched. The CDR3 covers 14 residues. CDR3 DNA sequence: TGCGCCAGCAAGGCGGCTAGCGGGAGCGACGAGCAGTACTTC. Translated, it gives CASKAASGSDEQYF.

This clone came up a few times. One end of the junction does not line up with germline, which may come from a read error. V and J are TRBV7-7 and TRBJ2-2; 7 bases fit TRBD2. The CDR3 is 14 amino acids. Germline CDR1 and CDR2: SSHAT and FNYEAQ (reference sequence). As DNA, the CDR3 is TGTGCTAGCAGCTTAAGCGGGACGACCGGGGAGCTGTTTTTT. Amino acid sequence: CASSLSGTTGELFF.